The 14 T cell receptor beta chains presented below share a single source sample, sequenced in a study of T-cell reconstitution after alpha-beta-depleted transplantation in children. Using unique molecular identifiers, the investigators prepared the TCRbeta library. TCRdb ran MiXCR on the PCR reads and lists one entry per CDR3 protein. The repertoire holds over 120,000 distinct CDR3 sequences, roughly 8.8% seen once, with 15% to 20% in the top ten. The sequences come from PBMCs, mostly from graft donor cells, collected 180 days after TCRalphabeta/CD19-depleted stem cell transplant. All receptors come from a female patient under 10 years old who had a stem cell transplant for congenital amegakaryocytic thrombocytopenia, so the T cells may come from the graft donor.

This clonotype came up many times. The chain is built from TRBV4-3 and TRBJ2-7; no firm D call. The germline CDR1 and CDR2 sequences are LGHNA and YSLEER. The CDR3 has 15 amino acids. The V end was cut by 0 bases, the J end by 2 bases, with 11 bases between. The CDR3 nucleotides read TGCGCCAGCAGCCAAGATTATATTTCGGCCTACGAGCAGTACTTC. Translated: CASSQDYISAYEQYF.

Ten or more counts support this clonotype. The CDR3 DNA sequence: TGTGCCAGTTCCCCGGTGACCTACAATGAGCAGTTCTTC. It codes for CASSPVTYNEQFF. V usage is TRBV12-3 or TRBV12-4 and J usage is TRBJ2-1, with D unresolved. CDR3 length equals 13 residues. V was cut by 9 bases and J by 2 bases, with 11 bases left in between.

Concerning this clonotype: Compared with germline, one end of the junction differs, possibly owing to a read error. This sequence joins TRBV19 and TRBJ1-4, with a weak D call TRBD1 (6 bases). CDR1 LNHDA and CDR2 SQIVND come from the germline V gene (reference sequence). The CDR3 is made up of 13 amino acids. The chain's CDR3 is CASCQGSYEKLLF. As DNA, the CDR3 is TGTGCCAGTTGCCAGGGGAGTTACGAAAAACTGCTTTTT.

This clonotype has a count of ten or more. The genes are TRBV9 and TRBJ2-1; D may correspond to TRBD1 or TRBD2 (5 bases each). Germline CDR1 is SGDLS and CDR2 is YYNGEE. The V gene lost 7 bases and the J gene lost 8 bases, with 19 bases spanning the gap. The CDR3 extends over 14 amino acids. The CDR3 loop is CASGTANLGDEQFF. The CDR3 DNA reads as TGTGCCAGCGGGACCGCTAATTTGGGGGATGAGCAGTTCTTC.

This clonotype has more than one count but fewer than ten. CDR3 sequence: CAWKQGHGEAFF. The DNA for the CDR3 is TGTGCCTGGAAACAGGGGCACGGTGAAGCTTTCTTT. V is TRBV30 and J is TRBJ1-1; 7 nucleotides match TRBD1. Germline lookup yields CDR1 GTSNPN and CDR2 SVGIG (reference sequence). The CDR3 has 12 amino acids. After removal of 4 bases from V and 7 bases from J, the junction contained 6 bases not matched to a gene.

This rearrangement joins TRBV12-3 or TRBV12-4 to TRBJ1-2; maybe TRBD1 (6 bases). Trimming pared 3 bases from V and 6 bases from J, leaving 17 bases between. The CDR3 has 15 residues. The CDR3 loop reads CASSFGRRGHDGYTF. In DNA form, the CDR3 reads TGTGCCAGCAGTTTTGGGCGGCGGGGGCACGATGGCTACACCTTC.

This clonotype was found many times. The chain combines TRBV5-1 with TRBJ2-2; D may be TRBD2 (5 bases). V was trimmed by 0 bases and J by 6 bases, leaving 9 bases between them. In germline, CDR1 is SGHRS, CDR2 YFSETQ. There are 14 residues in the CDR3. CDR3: CASSLAGRAGELFF. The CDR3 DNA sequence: TGCGCCAGCAGCTTGGCGGGAAGGGCCGGGGAGCTGTTTTTT.

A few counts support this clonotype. CDR3 loop: CASSRGQLYSSYNEQFF. CDR3 bases: TGTGCCAGCAGCCGGGGACAGCTATACAGCTCCTACAATGAGCAGTTCTTC. The V call is TRBV7-9, the J call TRBJ2-1; 7 positions agree with TRBD1. V lost 5 bases and J lost 0; bases outside the gene matches: 10. Per germline, CDR1 SEHNR and CDR2 FQNEAQ (reference sequence). The CDR3 consists of 17 residues.

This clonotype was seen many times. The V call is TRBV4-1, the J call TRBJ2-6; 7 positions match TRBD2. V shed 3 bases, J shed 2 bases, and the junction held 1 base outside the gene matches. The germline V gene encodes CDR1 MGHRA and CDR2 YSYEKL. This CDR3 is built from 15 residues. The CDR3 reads CASSQTSPGANVLTF. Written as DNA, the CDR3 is TGCGCCAGCAGCCAGACTAGCCCTGGGGCCAACGTCCTGACTTTC.

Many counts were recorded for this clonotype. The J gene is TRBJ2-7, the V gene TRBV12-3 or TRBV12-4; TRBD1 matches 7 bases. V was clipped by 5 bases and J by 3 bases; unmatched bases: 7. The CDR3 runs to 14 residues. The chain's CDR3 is CASSRQGSLYEQYF. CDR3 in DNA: TGTGCCAGCAGTCGACAGGGATCCCTCTACGAGCAGTACTTC.

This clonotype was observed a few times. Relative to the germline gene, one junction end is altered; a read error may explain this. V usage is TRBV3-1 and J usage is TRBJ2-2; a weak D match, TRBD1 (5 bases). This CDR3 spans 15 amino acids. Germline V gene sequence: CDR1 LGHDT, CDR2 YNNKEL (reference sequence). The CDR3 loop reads CATSPTATNTGELFF. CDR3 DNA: TGTGCCACCAGCCCGACAGCCACGAACACCGGGGAGCTGTTTTTT. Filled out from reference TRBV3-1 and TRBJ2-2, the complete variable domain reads DTAVSQTPKYLVTQMGNDKSIKCEQNLGHDTMYWYKQDSKKFLKIMFSYNNKELIINETVPNRFSPKSPDKAHLNLHINSLELGDSAVYFCATSPTATNTGELFFGEGSRLTVL.

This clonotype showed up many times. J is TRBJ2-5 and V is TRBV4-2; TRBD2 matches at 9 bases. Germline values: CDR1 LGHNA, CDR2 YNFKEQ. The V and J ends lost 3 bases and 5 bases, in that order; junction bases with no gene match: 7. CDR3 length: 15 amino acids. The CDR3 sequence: CASSHSAGGLETQYF. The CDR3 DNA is TGTGCCAGCAGCCATTCCGCGGGAGGGTTGGAGACCCAGTACTTC.

CDR3 sequence: CAWSVWSNQPQHF. In nucleotides, the CDR3 is TGTGCCTGGAGTGTATGGTCCAATCAGCCCCAGCATTTT. J is TRBJ1-5 and V is TRBV30; D unclear. The CDR3 has 13 residues. Trimming removed 0 bases from V and 3 bases from J, with 6 bases in between. Germline-derived CDR1 and CDR2 are GTSNPN and SVGIG (reference sequence).

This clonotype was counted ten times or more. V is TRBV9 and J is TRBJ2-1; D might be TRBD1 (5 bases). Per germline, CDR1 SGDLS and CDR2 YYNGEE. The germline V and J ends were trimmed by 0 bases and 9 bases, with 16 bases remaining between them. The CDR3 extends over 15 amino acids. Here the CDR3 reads CASSVARALSSEQFF. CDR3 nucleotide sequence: TGTGCCAGCAGCGTAGCCAGGGCATTGTCGAGTGAGCAGTTCTTC.